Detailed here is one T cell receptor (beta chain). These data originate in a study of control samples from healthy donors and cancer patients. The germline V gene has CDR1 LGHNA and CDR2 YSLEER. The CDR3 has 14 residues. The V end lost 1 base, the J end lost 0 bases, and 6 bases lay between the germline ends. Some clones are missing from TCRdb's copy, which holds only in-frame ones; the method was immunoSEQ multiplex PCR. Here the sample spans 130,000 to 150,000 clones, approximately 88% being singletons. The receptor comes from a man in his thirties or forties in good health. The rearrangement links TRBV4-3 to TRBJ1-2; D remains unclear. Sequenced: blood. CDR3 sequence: CASSQATTNYGYTF. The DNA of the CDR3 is TGCGCCAGCAGCCAAGCCACAACTAACTATGGCTACACCTTC.